One and the same sample provided the 30 T cell receptor beta chains below, sequenced in a study of cytomegalovirus exposure and HLA in healthy donors. A multiplex PCR was run with 60 Vbeta primers and 13 Jbeta primers. Produced via immunoSEQ multiplex PCR; TCRdb's table is partial and in-frame only. The sample lists 85,000 to 110,000 clones, approximately 70% occurring once. Sequencing input: PBMCs. The origin of the receptors is a woman in her forties or fifties in good health and CMV-seronegative.

The rearrangement uses TRBV5-6 and TRBJ2-5; the D gene is possibly TRBD1 (6 bases). V lost 1 base and J 5 bases, leaving 9 bases between the germline ends. The CDR3 spans 13 residues. Germline V lookup: CDR1 SGHDT, CDR2 YYEEEE. The CDR3 DNA sequence: TGTGCCAGCAGCTTGTCAGGGGACGAGACCCAGTACTTC. Translation gives CASSLSGDETQYF.

This chain joins TRBV28 and TRBJ2-7; 7 nucleotides align to TRBD1. The CDR3 spans 14 residues. V was clipped by 4 bases and J by 3 bases; unmatched bases: 6. Germline values: CDR1 MDHEN, CDR2 SYDVKM. CDR3 in amino acids: CASSSPGQSYEQYF. CDR3 nucleotides: TGTGCCAGCAGTTCCCCGGGACAGAGCTACGAGCAGTACTTC.

This rearrangement joins TRBV5-1 to TRBJ2-1, with TRBD2 matching 9 bases. V shed 0 bases, J shed 6 bases, and the junction held 4 bases outside the gene matches. The CDR3 is 15 amino acids. The germline V gene encodes CDR1 SGHRS and CDR2 YFSETQ. The CDR3 DNA reads TGCGCCAGCAGCTTGGTGGCTAGCGGGGTCAATGAGCAGTTCTTC. This encodes CASSLVASGVNEQFF.

The chain joins TRBV27 to TRBJ2-5, with 9 bases fitting TRBD2. V lost 5 bases, J lost 8 bases, and 9 bases stayed unmatched. CDR1 is MNHEY and CDR2 is SMNVEV in the germline V gene (reference sequence). CDR3 length equals 14 residues. The DNA of the CDR3 is TGTGCCAGCAGTCCGAGCGGGGGGCTATTTACCCAGTACTTC. It specifies CASSPSGGLFTQYF.

There are a few counts of this clone. This chain joins TRBV10-3 and TRBJ2-2; D is uncertain. Deletions cut 2 bases from V and 0 bases from J, with 10 bases between. This CDR3 spans 16 amino acids. The V gene's germline CDR1 is ENHRY and CDR2 SYGVKD. CDR3 nucleotides: TGTGCCATCAGTGAGGTCAGGCCAACGAACACCGGGGAGCTGTTTTTT. Residues: CAISEVRPTNTGELFF.

This rearrangement joins TRBV11-2 to TRBJ2-3; the D is unclear. Trimming took off 3 bases at V and 4 bases at J, with 14 bases between the two ends. CDR3 length: 15 residues. Germline CDR1 SGHAT, CDR2 FQNNGV. The CDR3 DNA sequence: TGTGCCAGCAGCTTTGTGTGGAGCTCACCAGATACGCAGTATTTT. It yields the protein CASSFVWSSPDTQYF. The whole variable domain, filled in from reference TRBV11-2 and TRBJ2-3, reads EAGVAQSPRYKIIEKRQSVAFWCNPISGHATLYWYQQILGQGPKLLIQFQNNGVVDDSQLPKDRFSAERLKGVDSTLKIQPAKLEDSAVYLCASSFVWSSPDTQYFGPGTRLTVL.

In this sample, this clone turned up a few times. V usage is TRBV4-2 and J usage is TRBJ2-3, with D hard to call. Trimming removed 3 bases from V and 1 base from J, with 11 bases in between. The CDR3 has 15 residues. Germline loops: CDR1 LGHNA, CDR2 YNFKEQ. The CDR3: CASSQPYGGTDTQYF. Here the CDR3 DNA reads TGTGCCAGCAGCCAGCCCTACGGAGGCACAGATACGCAGTATTTT.

The count of this clone is one. V and J are TRBV7-6 and TRBJ1-1, with D uncertain. V was shortened by 1 base and J by 5 bases, with 11 bases between the two germline ends. This CDR3 is 14 amino acids long. Germline V gene sequence: CDR1 SGHVS, CDR2 FNYEAQ. The CDR3 nucleotides are TGTGCCAGCAGCTTAGAGGGCCGGGGAACTGAAGCTTTCTTT. This encodes CASSLEGRGTEAFF.

This clone turned up a few times. This chain links TRBV10-3 with TRBJ2-5, with TRBD2 matching 12 bases. The CDR3 consists of 15 residues. The germline V gene has CDR1 ENHRY and CDR2 SYGVKD. V shed 6 bases and J 5 bases; nucleotides not matched to a gene: 7. The CDR3 bases are TGTGCCATCAGAGCTAGCGGGAGGGCTGAGGAGACCCAGTACTTC. This codes for CAIRASGRAEETQYF.

V gene TRBV11-3 combines with J gene TRBJ1-1; D is perhaps TRBD1 (5 bases). V lost 5 bases and J lost 3, with 10 bases in between. The CDR3 spans 13 residues. Looked up from germline, CDR1 is SGHNT and CDR2 is YENEEA. The CDR3 here is CASSRQSDTEAFF. The CDR3 DNA is TGTGCCAGCAGCCGACAGTCGGACACTGAAGCTTTCTTT.

The CDR3, as DNA: TGTGCTAGTGGCCAGACTAGCGGGAATGTAAAGAACACCGGGGAGCTGTTTTTT. Amino acid sequence: CASGQTSGNVKNTGELFF. The chain uses TRBV12-5 and TRBJ2-2; 11 bases fit TRBD2. V lost 6 bases and J lost 1; bases outside the gene matches: 10. Germline V gives CDR1 LGHNT, CDR2 FRNRAP. The CDR3 totals 18 residues. The full variable domain, completed using reference TRBV12-5 and TRBJ2-2, is DARVTQTPRHKVTEMGQEVTMRCQPILGHNTVFWYRQTMMQGLELLAYFRNRAPLDDSGMPKDRFSAEMPDATLATLKIQPSEPRDSAVYFCASGQTSGNVKNTGELFFGEGSRLTVL.

The genes are TRBV7-9 and TRBJ2-5; no firm D call. The J call is uncertain, as TRBJ2-7 better fits the DNA end. The CDR3 contains 13 residues. Per germline, CDR1 SEHNR and CDR2 FQNEAQ (reference sequence). CDR3 in DNA: TGTGCCAGCAGCTTAGAACCATTCTACGAGCAGTACTTC. It is translated as CASSLEPFYEQYF.

The genes are TRBV7-2 and TRBJ1-2; D is ambiguous. The V gene lost 5 bases and the J gene lost 5 bases, with 9 bases spanning the gap. The CDR3 is 12 residues long. CDR1 and CDR2 (germline): SGHTA, FQGNSA. CDR3 nucleotide sequence: TGTGCCAGCAGCCGTCCGGGGTATGGCTACACCTTC. This codes for CASSRPGYGYTF.

The chain carries TRBV4-2 and TRBJ2-1; maybe TRBD2 (5 bases). CDR3 length equals 16 residues. From germline, CDR1 is LGHNA and CDR2 YNFKEQ. V was cut by 0 bases and J by 6 bases, with 15 bases left in between. The CDR3 DNA follows: TGTGCCAGCAGCCAAGAAGGGATAGCGCCCTTCAATGAGCAGTTCTTC. It encodes CASSQEGIAPFNEQFF.

The chain employs TRBV7-2 and TRBJ2-3, with 8 bases fitting TRBD2. This CDR3 spans 18 amino acids. V was pared by 2 bases and J by 4 bases, with 14 bases of the junction left unmatched. The germline CDR1 and CDR2 sequences are SGHTA and FQGNSA. Here the CDR3 DNA reads TGTGCCAGCAGCTTAAGTGCAGGACTAGCTGGTGGAGCAGATACGCAGTATTTT. Its translation is CASSLSAGLAGGADTQYF.

This clone came up a few times. CDR3 loop: CASSLAGAETQYF. In DNA form, the CDR3 reads TGTGCCAGCAGCTTGGCTGGGGCAGAGACCCAGTACTTC. This sequence joins TRBV5-6 and TRBJ2-5; D possibly corresponds to TRBD1 (5 bases). CDR3 size: 13 residues. V was clipped by 0 bases and J by 4 bases, with 7 bases between them. Germline values: CDR1 SGHDT, CDR2 YYEEEE.

The chain carries TRBV11-2 and TRBJ2-5; D not resolved. This CDR3 has 14 residues. V lost 5 bases to trimming and J lost 1 base, with 11 bases between them. CDR1 is SGHAT and CDR2 is FQNNGV in the germline V gene. CDR3 DNA: TGTGCCAGCAGCACCGGGTTGGGCCAAGAGACCCAGTACTTC. Amino acid sequence: CASSTGLGQETQYF.

The chain carries TRBV7-9 and TRBJ2-3, with TRBD1 identical over 9 bases. There are 17 residues in the CDR3. CDR1 SEHNR and CDR2 FQNEAQ come from the germline V gene (reference sequence). V lost 5 bases, J lost 2 bases, and 11 bases stayed unmatched. CDR3 amino acids: CASSIGQGIEITDTQYF. CDR3 coding DNA: TGTGCCAGCAGCATTGGACAGGGGATAGAGATCACAGATACGCAGTATTTT.

V is TRBV11-3 and J is TRBJ2-1; 10 positions match TRBD2. This CDR3 has 19 amino acids. V trimming: 3 bases; J trimming: 4 bases; junction bases outside the gene matches: 15. The germline V gene has CDR1 SGHNT and CDR2 YENEEA. CDR3 region: CASSFPPRLAGVSYNEQFF. The DNA of the CDR3 is TGTGCCAGCAGCTTTCCCCCCCGGCTAGCGGGAGTATCATACAATGAGCAGTTCTTC. Full variable domain (outside the CDR3, taken from reference TRBV11-3 and TRBJ2-1): EAGVVQSPRYKIIEKKQPVAFWCNPISGHNTLYWYLQNLGQGPELLIRYENEEAVDDSQLPKDRFSAERLKGVDSTLKIQPAELGDSAVYLCASSFPPRLAGVSYNEQFFGPGTRLTVL.

In its sample, this clone was seen a few times. As DNA, the CDR3 is TGTGCCAGCAGCTTAGCACGACAGGGATCGAGTGAAAAACTGTTTTTT. Its protein product is CASSLARQGSSEKLFF. The chain recombines TRBV7-9 with TRBJ1-4; the match to TRBD1 covers 7 bases. The J segment lost 7 bases and the V segment lost 0 bases, leaving 8 bases of the junction unmatched. Germline V gene sequence: CDR1 SEHNR, CDR2 FQNEAQ (reference sequence). The CDR3 extends over 16 amino acids. The entire variable domain, with the rest obtained from reference TRBV7-9 and TRBJ1-4, is as follows: DTGVSQNPRHKITKRGQNVTFRCDPISEHNRLYWYRQTLGQGPEFLTYFQNEAQLEKSRLLSDRFSAERPKGSFSTLEIQRTEQGDSAMYLCASSLARQGSSEKLFFGSGTQLSVL.

J is TRBJ2-7 and V is TRBV27; D is undetermined. The length of the CDR3 is 14 residues. The germline gives CDR1 MNHEY, CDR2 SMNVEV (reference sequence). The ends were cut back, 3 bases at V and 4 bases at J, with 13 bases in the middle. Here the CDR3 reads CASSLGPLGYEQYF. The CDR3 bases are TGTGCCAGCAGTTTGGGCCCCCTCGGATACGAGCAGTACTTC.

This clone is a singleton in its sample. The chain links TRBV18 to TRBJ1-1; tentative D call: TRBD1 (5 bases). Trimming pared 5 bases from V and 1 base from J, leaving 11 bases between. Germline CDR1 and CDR2: KGHSH and LQKENI. CDR3 length: 14 amino acids. The CDR3 DNA sequence: TGTGCCAGCTCAACCAACGACAGGAACACTGAAGCTTTCTTT. Translated: CASSTNDRNTEAFF. The full variable domain, its missing parts supplied by reference TRBV18 and TRBJ1-1, is NAGVMQNPRHLVRRRGQEARLRCSPMKGHSHVYWYRQLPEEGLKFMVYLQKENIIDESGMPKERFSAEFPKEGPSILRIQQVVRGDSAAYFCASSTNDRNTEAFFGQGTRLTVV.

The rearrangement uses TRBV10-3 and TRBJ2-3; D not resolved. Trimming cost V 7 bases and J 0 bases, with 11 bases left between them. The CDR3 length is 14 residues. Germline V gene sequence: CDR1 ENHRY, CDR2 SYGVKD. CDR3 sequence: CAIMERDSTDTQYF. The CDR3 region has the DNA TGTGCCATCATGGAGCGCGACAGCACAGATACGCAGTATTTT.

V and J are TRBV7-9 and TRBJ2-7; 8 bases line up with TRBD1. V lost 3 bases, J lost 5 bases, and 6 bases stayed unmatched. CDR1 and CDR2 from the germline V gene are SEHNR and FQNEAQ (reference sequence). The CDR3 contains 14 residues. The CDR3 coding sequence is TGTGCCAGCAGCTTCACGAACAGGGGGGACGAGCAGTACTTC. This translates into CASSFTNRGDEQYF.

This clone was observed a few times. The V call is TRBV6-1, the J call TRBJ2-2, with D possibly matching TRBD1 (5 bases). V was cut by 5 bases and J by 4 bases, with 14 bases left in between. Germline V gene sequence: CDR1 MNHNS, CDR2 SASEGT. The CDR3 spans 15 residues. CDR3 coding DNA: TGTGCCAGCAGTCGCAGGGTCTTGGGCACCGGGGAGCTGTTTTTT. This encodes CASSRRVLGTGELFF.

The V gene is TRBV5-1, the J gene TRBJ2-2, with 8 positions matching TRBD1. Germline V gene sequence: CDR1 SGHRS, CDR2 YFSETQ. The CDR3 has 16 residues. The J segment lost 3 bases and the V segment lost 4 bases, leaving 8 bases of the junction unmatched. The CDR3 loop reads CASSLQGVDDTGELFF. The CDR3, as DNA: TGCGCCAGCAGCCTACAGGGGGTAGACGACACCGGGGAGCTGTTTTTT.

The J gene is TRBJ2-7, the V gene TRBV5-1, with D unresolved. Looked up from germline, CDR1 is SGHRS and CDR2 is YFSETQ. The V end lost 2 bases, the J end lost 0 bases, and 9 bases lay between the germline ends. The CDR3 is 14 residues long. The CDR3 sequence is CASSFDASSYEQYF. The CDR3, as DNA: TGCGCCAGCAGCTTCGATGCGAGCTCCTACGAGCAGTACTTC.

CDR3 protein: CASGLTTGLGGRGDNEQFF. CDR3 DNA: TGTGCCAGCGGACTAACAACGGGCCTAGGTGGGCGGGGGGACAATGAGCAGTTCTTC. J is TRBJ2-1 and V is TRBV11-2, with 8 bases matching TRBD2. Trimming removed 8 bases from V and 5 bases from J; junction bases left unmatched: 23. The CDR3 totals 19 residues. The germline gives CDR1 SGHAT, CDR2 FQNNGV.

The chain combines TRBV27 with TRBJ1-3, with D perhaps TRBD1 (6 bases). Germline values: CDR1 MNHEY, CDR2 SMNVEV (reference sequence). Trimming left V 5 bases short and J 4 bases short, with 12 bases between. This CDR3 is built from 14 residues. CDR3 region: CASSINRAGNTIYF. Here the CDR3 DNA reads TGTGCCAGCAGTATAAACAGGGCCGGAAACACCATATATTTT.

V gene TRBV28 combines with J gene TRBJ1-2; a weak D match, TRBD1 (6 bases). CDR3 length equals 13 residues. The V and J ends lost 7 bases and 2 bases respectively, with 11 bases between them. CDR1 and CDR2 (germline): MDHEN, SYDVKM. The CDR3 loop reads CASINGQNYGYTF. The CDR3, as DNA: TGTGCCAGCATTAACGGACAGAACTATGGCTACACCTTC.